The clone carrying this TCR beta chain has a handful of counts. The source of the sample is a study of blood T cell repertoires in COVID-19. Study processing details: Cell counts per sample came from amplifying reference gene primers. TCRdb's table, derived via immunoSEQ multiplex PCR, lists solely in-frame clones and lacks some. From that table come the V and J calls and clone size; the DNA was used to work out D and trimming. The table lists some 200,000 clones, approximately 80% of them singletons. V lost 6 bases and J lost 7; bases outside the gene matches: 3. Germline values: CDR1 LNHDA, CDR2 SQIVND (reference sequence). There are 12 residues in the CDR3.

This TCR came from an elderly woman with acute or convalescent COVID-19. Sequenced: peripheral blood. J is TRBJ2-1 and V is TRBV19, with TRBD1 matching over 7 bases. The DNA of the CDR3 is TGTGCCAGTAGAGTACAGGGGAATGAGCAGTTCTTC. It is translated as CASRVQGNEQFF.